This TCR beta chain was observed in a study of technical replicates of blood from several donors. Profiling relied on immunoSEQ multiplex PCR, and the TCRdb table lists in-frame clones only, not all of them. In the table there are 65,000 to 95,000 clones, roughly 98% of which are singletons. The CDR3 consists of 13 residues. In germline, CDR1 is SGHAT, CDR2 FQNNGV. The ends were cut back, 2 bases at V and 5 bases at J, with 10 bases in the middle. This TCR was recovered from a human donor in good health. Sequenced material: T cells isolated from PBMCs. The genes are TRBV11-2 and TRBJ2-7; D is uncertain. CDR3 DNA: TGTGCCAGCAGCTTACTGGCTAGTGACGAGCAGTACTTC. Encoded protein: CASSLLASDEQYF.